The 20 T cell receptor beta chains reported below all come from one sample, sequenced in a study of blood T cell repertoires in COVID-19. TCRdb's copy holds only in-frame clones and misses some; the assay was immunoSEQ multiplex PCR. The sample records approximately 200,000 clones, roughly 80% being singletons. The sample consisted of peripheral blood. The receptors come from a woman aged 80 or older with acute or convalescent COVID-19.

The CDR3 bases are TGCGCCAGCAGCCAACAGGGACTAGCGGGAGCCACCTCCACCTACGAGCAGTACTTC. Encoded protein: CASSQQGLAGATSTYEQYF. The gene calls are TRBV4-1 and TRBJ2-7, with TRBD2 matching over 14 bases. This CDR3 comprises 19 residues. Germline V gene lookup returns CDR1 MGHRA and CDR2 YSYEKL. With V trimmed by 2 bases and J by 2 bases, 11 bases remained unmatched.

This chain links TRBV9 with TRBJ2-1; 7 nucleotides align to TRBD2. From germline, CDR1 is SGDLS and CDR2 YYNGEE. V was pared by 0 bases and J by 9 bases, with 12 bases of the junction left unmatched. The CDR3 covers 16 residues. The CDR3, as DNA: TGTGCCAGCAGCGTAGTAGATGTGGCGGGAGCGGGTGAGCAGTTCTTC. Translated: CASSVVDVAGAGEQFF.

V usage is TRBV7-6 and J usage is TRBJ2-3; a weak D match, TRBD1 (6 bases). This CDR3 is built from 14 residues. CDR1 and CDR2 from the germline V gene are SGHVS and FNYEAQ. V was shortened by 4 bases and J by 4 bases, with 12 bases between the two germline ends. Here the CDR3 DNA reads TGTGCCAGCAGCTCTCGACAGGCTCCAGATACGCAGTATTTT. Its translation is CASSSRQAPDTQYF.

This clone was recorded only once. CDR3 DNA sequence: TGTGCCAGCGGAACAGGGGCCGCGGGGGAGACCCAGTACTTC. Amino acid sequence: CASGTGAAGETQYF. The J gene is TRBJ2-5, the V gene TRBV5-4; perhaps TRBD1 as D (7 bases). The CDR3 runs 14 residues. Per germline, CDR1 SGHNT and CDR2 YYREEE (reference sequence). V lost 7 bases and J lost 5, with 18 bases in between.

This clone was picked up a small number of times. The gene calls are TRBV15 and TRBJ1-1, with D possibly being TRBD1 (6 bases). V lost 1 base and J lost 5, with 11 bases in between. This CDR3 is built from 14 residues. Germline assignment: CDR1 LNHNV and CDR2 YYDKDF (reference sequence). CDR3 bases: TGTGCCACCAGCAGAGGGCAGGGGCGGACTGAAGCTTTCTTT. As protein: CATSRGQGRTEAFF. The variable domain in full, completed from reference TRBV15 and TRBJ1-1, reads DAMVIQNPRYQVTQFGKPVTLSCSQTLNHNVMYWYQQKSSQAPKLLFHYYDKDFNNEADTPDNFQSRRPNTSFCFLDIRSPGLGDTAMYLCATSRGQGRTEAFFGQGTRLTVV.

The rearrangement joins TRBV5-1 to TRBJ2-7, with D maybe TRBD1 (6 bases). CDR1 is SGHRS, CDR2 YFSETQ, per germline. V lost 0 bases to trimming and J lost 2 bases, with 12 bases between them. This CDR3 is built from 15 residues. The CDR3 is CASSLVGTTAYEQYF. CDR3 nucleotides: TGCGCCAGCAGCTTGGTGGGGACAACGGCCTACGAGCAGTACTTC.

A single count supports this clone. The rearrangement joins TRBV2 to TRBJ2-3; possible D gene TRBD2, 6 bases. Germline loops: CDR1 SNHLY, CDR2 FYNNEI. V was shortened by 6 bases and J by 5 bases, with 21 bases between the two germline ends. CDR3 length equals 16 residues. The chain's CDR3 is CASRTSREDWEDTQYF. CDR3 nucleotides: TGTGCCAGCAGGACTTCCAGGGAGGACTGGGAAGATACGCAGTATTTT.

This clone was observed a few times. The chain has TRBV24-1 and TRBJ1-5, with D possibly TRBD1 on 5 matching bases. CDR1 and CDR2 (germline): KGHDR, SFDVKD. This CDR3 is built from 14 residues. The ends were cut back, 5 bases at V and 6 bases at J, with 13 bases in the middle. The CDR3: CATSAAGGGQPQHF. For the CDR3, the DNA is TGTGCCACCAGTGCCGCTGGGGGGGGTCAGCCCCAGCATTTT.

This clone was seen more than once but under ten times. The chain recombines TRBV2 with TRBJ2-1; 8 bases are shared with TRBD2. The junction had 3 bases not matched to a gene; V was cut back by 2 bases and J by 0 bases. The CDR3 consists of 16 residues. Germline values: CDR1 SNHLY, CDR2 FYNNEI. The CDR3 DNA is TGTGCCAGCAGTGAACCGGGGGGGCCCTCCTACAATGAGCAGTTCTTC. Its protein product is CASSEPGGPSYNEQFF.

V is TRBV5-1 and J is TRBJ1-2; the match to TRBD1 covers 7 bases. Trimming cost V 4 bases and J 7 bases; bases outside gene matches: 7. CDR1 and CDR2 (germline): SGHRS, YFSETQ. The CDR3 sequence is 13 residues long. The CDR3 sequence is CASSRDSSGGYTF. CDR3 in DNA: TGCGCCAGCAGCCGGGACAGCTCGGGTGGCTACACCTTC.

The chain joins TRBV6-5 to TRBJ1-1, with D unresolved. Trimming left V 6 bases short and J 7 bases short, with 9 bases between. CDR3 length: 11 amino acids. Per the germline V gene, CDR1 is MNHEY and CDR2 is SVGAGI. CDR3 bases: TGTGCCAGCAGCAGAGGAGGTGAAGCTTTCTTT. Amino acids: CASSRGGEAFF.

The V and J genes are TRBV5-1 and TRBJ1-2; D perhaps matches TRBD1 (6 bases). The CDR3 extends over 15 amino acids. V dropped 4 bases and J dropped 0 bases, with 13 bases sitting between them. CDR1 is SGHRS, CDR2 YFSETQ, per germline. CDR3 DNA sequence: TGCGCCAGCAGCCCAGGGGATCGGGCTAACTATGGCTACACCTTC. It codes for CASSPGDRANYGYTF. Full variable domain (rest looked up from reference TRBV5-1 and TRBJ1-2): KAGVTQTPRYLIKTRGQQVTLSCSPISGHRSVSWYQQTPGQGLQFLFEYFSETQRNKGNFPGRFSGRQFSNSRSEMNVSTLELGDSALYLCASSPGDRANYGYTFGSGTRLTVV.

The gene calls are TRBV4-3 and TRBJ1-2; D is ambiguous. The length of the CDR3 is 15 residues. With 0 bases removed from V and 4 bases from J, the gap between germline ends came to 12 bases. Germline V gene sequence: CDR1 LGHNA, CDR2 YSLEER. Written as DNA, the CDR3 is TGCGCCAGCAGCCAAGATCTCGGGGTTGGCTATGGCTACACCTTC. It translates to CASSQDLGVGYGYTF.

This rearrangement joins TRBV4-1 to TRBJ2-7, with D possibly TRBD2 on 6 matching bases. V shed 3 bases and J shed 2 bases, with 14 bases lying between them. Germline V gives CDR1 MGHRA, CDR2 YSYEKL. The CDR3 is made up of 15 amino acids. In DNA, the CDR3 is TGCGCCAGCAGCCACAGCATAGCGGCCGCCTACGAGCAGTACTTC. This gives the protein CASSHSIAAAYEQYF.

This clone was recorded a few times. The CDR3 protein is CARSFDLRTGGLIKGQETQYF. DNA for the CDR3: TGTGCCAGAAGCTTTGACCTTAGGACAGGGGGCCTCATCAAGGGTCAAGAGACCCAGTACTTC. The chain employs TRBV5-3 and TRBJ2-5, with 11 bases that match TRBD1. TRBV5-3 is flagged as an ORF with uncertain function. The CDR3 has 21 residues. V trimming: 2 bases; J trimming: 2 bases; junction bases outside the gene matches: 20.

The CDR3 loop reads CASSLRGGSYNEQFF. The CDR3 DNA reads TGTGCCAGCAGCTTACGGGGGGGCTCCTACAATGAGCAGTTCTTC. The rearrangement links TRBV13 to TRBJ2-1; 8 bases agree with TRBD2. Trimming took 2 bases from V and 0 from J; bases not matched to a gene: 0. Germline assignment: CDR1 PRHDT and CDR2 FYEKMQ (reference sequence). The CDR3 spans 15 residues.

The chain has TRBV4-1 and TRBJ2-3; 8 positions agree with TRBD1. This CDR3 is 15 amino acids long. Per the germline V gene, CDR1 is MGHRA and CDR2 is YSYEKL. The V and J ends lost 5 bases and 2 bases, in that order; junction bases with no gene match: 6. CDR3 sequence reads: CASSLGQAYTDTQYF. Here the CDR3 DNA reads TGCGCCAGCAGCTTGGGACAGGCTTACACAGATACGCAGTATTTT.

The chain has TRBV5-6 and TRBJ2-3; 11 nucleotides line up with TRBD2. Germline V gene data show CDR1 as SGHDT and CDR2 as YYEEEE. V was pared by 2 bases and J by 2 bases, with 1 base of the junction left unmatched. The length of the CDR3 is 15 residues. CDR3 sequence (DNA): TGTGCCAGCAGCTTTAGCGGGGGGGCCACAGATACGCAGTATTTT. This codes for CASSFSGGATDTQYF.

In its sample, this clone was seen a few times. This sequence joins TRBV12-3 or TRBV12-4 and TRBJ2-3; TRBD2 matches 8 bases. The J segment lost 6 bases and the V segment lost 6 bases, leaving 5 bases of the junction unmatched. The CDR3 spans 13 residues. The CDR3 sequence is CASRRSGSDTQYF. CDR3 nucleotides: TGTGCCAGCAGACGCAGCGGGAGTGATACGCAGTATTTT.

J is TRBJ1-2 and V is TRBV30, with TRBD1 matching 12 bases. The CDR3 runs 15 residues. V was pared by 6 bases and J by 7 bases, with 12 bases of the junction left unmatched. CDR1 and CDR2 from the germline V gene are GTSNPN and SVGIG (reference sequence). The CDR3 here is CACLGQGAGLTGYTF. CDR3 coding DNA: TGTGCCTGCTTGGGACAGGGGGCCGGTTTGACTGGCTACACCTTC.